The 18 T cell receptor beta chains reported below all come from one sample, sequenced in a study of Graves' ophthalmopathy and Graves' hyperthyroidism. Beta-chain TCR CDR3 regions were amplified from RNA transcripts. A first-round RT-PCR used HTBI primers, followed by a second-round multiplex PCR. TCRdb independently ran MiXCR on the multiplex PCR reads; one entry per CDR3 protein. The table has around 1.1 million distinct CDR3 sequences, about two fifths seen once. The sequenced sample was peripheral blood or thyroid tissue (not recorded which). These receptors were taken from an adult man with Graves' hyperthyroidism.

V gene TRBV6-5 combines with J gene TRBJ1-2; 10 bases are a match to TRBD1. Germline-derived CDR1 and CDR2 are MNHEY and SVGAGI. The CDR3 spans 16 residues. With 7 bases clipped from V and 2 bases from J, the junction kept 10 bases outside the gene matches. CDR3 amino acids: CASILDRGQGNYGYTF. The CDR3 DNA follows: TGTGCCAGCATCCTAGATCGGGGACAGGGGAACTATGGCTACACCTTC.

The chain uses TRBV9 and TRBJ1-2; D call uncertain. Germline-derived CDR1 and CDR2 are SGDLS and YYNGEE. V was pared by 7 bases and J by 2 bases, with 18 bases between. The CDR3 is 15 amino acids. The CDR3 region is CASSPPTGPNYGYTF. DNA for the CDR3: TGTGCCAGCTCACCACCGACGGGTCCCAACTATGGCTACACCTTC.

There are many counts of this clonotype. The chain couples TRBV15 to TRBJ1-6; D remains unclear. Germline-derived CDR1 and CDR2 are LNHNV and YYDKDF (reference sequence). With 0 bases removed from V and 7 bases from J, the gap between germline ends came to 4 bases. The CDR3 sequence is 13 residues long. CDR3 sequence reads: CATSRDRNSPLHF. CDR3 nucleotides: TGTGCCACCAGCAGAGACCGAAATTCACCCCTCCACTTT.

The J gene is TRBJ1-5, the V gene TRBV11-2, with 11 bases lining up with TRBD1. Germline values: CDR1 SGHAT, CDR2 FQNNGV. Trimming cost V 5 bases and J 6 bases; bases outside gene matches: 6. This CDR3 comprises 15 residues. The CDR3 is CASSLDRGLRQPQHF. The CDR3 DNA sequence: TGTGCCAGCAGCCTGGACAGGGGGCTTCGTCAGCCCCAGCATTTT.

CDR3 DNA: TGCGCCAGCAGCGAGGGGGGACACCTTGAAAAACTGTTTTTT. Residues: CASSEGGHLEKLFF. The V gene is TRBV5-1, the J gene TRBJ1-4; the D gene is possibly TRBD1 (6 bases). The germline V gene encodes CDR1 SGHRS and CDR2 YFSETQ. The CDR3 has 14 residues. The V end was cut by 4 bases, the J end by 7 bases, with 14 bases between.

This clonotype showed up many times. V gene TRBV7-9 combines with J gene TRBJ2-6, with D possibly matching TRBD1 (5 bases). This CDR3 contains 16 residues. Germline CDR1 SEHNR, CDR2 FQNEAQ (reference sequence). Trimming took off 3 bases at V and 2 bases at J, with 11 bases between the two ends. This CDR3 is CASSFDSEPGANVLTF. The CDR3 region has the DNA TGTGCCAGCAGCTTCGACAGCGAGCCTGGGGCCAACGTCCTGACTTTC.

The chain links TRBV2 to TRBJ1-5; D is ambiguous. Germline V gene lookup returns CDR1 SNHLY and CDR2 FYNNEI. With 6 bases removed from V and 0 bases from J, the gap between germline ends came to 12 bases. The CDR3 has 15 amino acids. In DNA, the CDR3 is TGTGCCAGCAGCCATTCCTCTTATAGCAATCAGCCCCAGCATTTT. Translated, it gives CASSHSSYSNQPQHF.

With respect to this clonotype: This sequence may be a read error, since a much larger clone differs from it by one base. The chain links TRBV19 to TRBJ1-2; D may be TRBD1 (5 bases). CDR3 length: 13 residues. Germline CDR1 is LNHDA and CDR2 is SQIVND (reference sequence). The CDR3 DNA follows: TGTGCCGGTAGTAGCCGGGGGAGCTATGGCTACACCTTC. Encoded protein: CAGSSRGSYGYTF.

In this sample, this clonotype turned up a few times. This chain's CDR3 is CASSLRVMEGYTF. The CDR3 coding sequence is TGTGCCAGCAGCTTGAGGGTTATGGAGGGCTACACCTTC. The chain couples TRBV5-6 to TRBJ1-2; D gene ambiguous. The germline gives CDR1 SGHDT, CDR2 YYEEEE. This CDR3 spans 13 amino acids. The V and J ends lost 1 base and 8 bases respectively, with 12 bases between them.

This clonotype was seen many times. The genes are TRBV12-3 or TRBV12-4 and TRBJ1-1; 7 nucleotides agree with TRBD1. The CDR3 covers 11 residues. V was pared by 3 bases and J by 11 bases, with 3 bases of the junction left unmatched. The CDR3, as DNA: TGTGCCAGCAGTTTCGGGACAGACGCTTTCTTT. Amino acids: CASSFGTDAFF.

The chain employs TRBV7-2 and TRBJ2-7; 8 nucleotides align to TRBD1. This CDR3 region has 15 residues. Germline-derived CDR1 and CDR2 are SGHTA and FQGNSA. J gave up 2 bases and V 6 bases, and 9 bases lay outside the gene matches. The CDR3 DNA is TGTGCCAGCAGGGCCGACAGGGGCTTTCCCTACGAGCAGTACTTC. It translates to CASRADRGFPYEQYF.

The J gene is TRBJ1-1, the V gene TRBV24-1, with TRBD1 matching over 11 bases. This CDR3 has 15 amino acids. V was clipped by 5 bases and J by 4 bases; unmatched bases: 5. Germline V gives CDR1 KGHDR, CDR2 SFDVKD. CDR3 in amino acids: CATSGAGTGGTEAFF. The CDR3 nucleotides read TGTGCCACCAGTGGCGCCGGGACAGGGGGCACTGAAGCTTTCTTT.

The sample holds many counts of this clonotype. V gene TRBV15 combines with J gene TRBJ1-3; a weak D match, TRBD1 (6 bases). Trimming shortened V by 4 bases and J by 2 bases, and 12 bases separated the two germline ends. CDR1 LNHNV and CDR2 YYDKDF come from the germline V gene (reference sequence). CDR3 size: 15 residues. The CDR3 loop is CATSTSGGAGNTIYF. Here the CDR3 DNA reads TGTGCCACCAGCACCTCGGGGGGCGCTGGAAACACCATATATTTT.

The genes are TRBV10-3 and TRBJ1-1, with D unresolved. The germline CDR1 and CDR2 sequences are ENHRY and SYGVKD. The germline V and J ends were trimmed by 5 bases and 4 bases, with 14 bases remaining between them. The CDR3 loop spans 14 amino acids. The CDR3 nucleotides read TGTGCCATCAGTTACGGGGTTCTGGCCACTGAAGCTTTCTTT. This sequence encodes CAISYGVLATEAFF.

This chain links TRBV7-9 with TRBJ1-2, with D tentatively TRBD1 (6 bases). The CDR3 has 16 residues. Trimming took 5 bases from V and 7 from J, leaving 23 bases between them. Germline assignment: CDR1 SEHNR and CDR2 FQNEAQ (reference sequence). The CDR3, as DNA: TGTGCCAGCAGCCCGGGGGGGCCAGGGGCAGGTTCTGGCTACACCTTC. Translating gives CASSPGGPGAGSGYTF.

This clonotype was observed a single time. V is TRBV9 and J is TRBJ2-2, with 10 nucleotides matching TRBD2. Germline V gene data show CDR1 as SGDLS and CDR2 as YYNGEE. The CDR3 is 15 residues long. V was pared by 0 bases and J by 6 bases, with 2 bases of the junction left unmatched. Here the CDR3 DNA reads TGTGCCAGCAGCGTAGTAGCGGGAGGCGCCGGGGAGCTGTTTTTT. Its translation: CASSVVAGGAGELFF.

The V gene is TRBV29-1, the J gene TRBJ2-6; unclear D gene. V lost 4 bases and J lost 3, with 7 bases in between. Germline CDR1 SQVTM, CDR2 ANQGSEA. There are 13 residues in the CDR3. The CDR3: CSVAIIGANVLTF. In nucleotides, the CDR3 is TGCAGCGTTGCGATCATTGGGGCCAACGTCCTGACTTTC.

There are many counts of this clonotype. The chain is built from TRBV7-9 and TRBJ1-2; D perhaps matches TRBD1 (5 bases). Germline CDR1 is SEHNR and CDR2 is FQNEAQ (reference sequence). Trimming left V 5 bases short and J 6 bases short, with 25 bases between. This CDR3 is 17 amino acids long. The CDR3 DNA follows: TGTGCCAGCAGCCTTACTCCGGGACCGAGAAATTTTGATGGCTACACCTTC. Its protein is CASSLTPGPRNFDGYTF.